This T cell receptor (beta chain) stems from a study of blood T cells in healthy people across ages. This clonotype was counted a few times. V dropped 3 bases and J dropped 8 bases, with 16 bases sitting between them. From germline, CDR1 is ENHRY and CDR2 SYGVKD. The CDR3 consists of 14 residues. PCR was performed a second time for about 7 to 11 cycles using a sample-barcoded 5' primer and a J-beta primer mix. TCRdb analysed the 5' RACE reads with MiXCR anew, one entry per CDR3 protein. Of 1 million or so distinct CDR3 sequences listed, over 35% are singletons. The sequenced sample was blood. This sequence was found in a woman aged 55 to 70 in good health. The chain links TRBV10-3 to TRBJ1-2, with D perhaps TRBD1 (6 bases). CDR3: CAISEGGGPGGYTF. The DNA for the CDR3 is TGTGCCATCAGTGAAGGCGGGGGGCCTGGAGGCTACACCTTC.